These 32 T cell receptor beta chains came from one sample sequenced in a study of T cells in Graves' hyperthyroidism and ophthalmopathy. RNA transcripts yielded amplified TCR beta CDR3 regions. HTBI primers were the set used in a first-round RT-PCR of the TCR CDR3. MiXCR, applied by TCRdb to the multiplex PCR reads, yields one record per CDR3 protein. The repertoire has around 350,000 distinct CDR3 sequences, roughly an eighth of them found once; the top ten carry 9.2%. Specimen: blood. The receptor set was obtained from a woman between 18 and 30 years old with Graves' hyperthyroidism.

CDR3 nucleotides: TGTGCCAGTAGACTAGCGGGAGTTACGAATGAGCAGTTCTTC. Its translation is CASRLAGVTNEQFF. The rearrangement uses TRBV19 and TRBJ2-1; 11 bases agree with TRBD2. The CDR3 is 14 residues long. Trimming removed 6 bases from V and 7 bases from J; junction bases left unmatched: 5. Germline CDR1 reads LNHDA; CDR2 reads SQIVND (reference sequence).

This clonotype has ten or more counts. The chain has TRBV7-9 and TRBJ2-5; D unclear. CDR1 and CDR2 (germline): SEHNR, FQNEAQ (reference sequence). The CDR3 length is 13 residues. Trimming removed 2 bases at V and 4 bases at J, with 8 bases between. CDR3 nucleotide sequence: TGTGCCAGCAGCTTATCAGTCCTAGAGACCCAGTACTTC. Amino acid sequence: CASSLSVLETQYF.

In its sample, this clonotype was seen many times. This chain joins TRBV28 and TRBJ2-7, with no clear D. The V end was cut by 3 bases, the J end by 3 bases, with 6 bases between. The length of the CDR3 is 12 residues. Looked up from germline, CDR1 is MDHEN and CDR2 is SYDVKM. CDR3 in DNA: TGTGCCAGCAGTTTTTCCGTCTACGAGCAGTACTTC. Residues: CASSFSVYEQYF. The whole variable domain, remainder taken from reference TRBV28 and TRBJ2-7, is DVKVTQSSRYLVKRTGEKVFLECVQDMDHENMFWYRQDPGLGLRLIYFSYDVKMKEKGDIPEGYSVSREKKERFSLILESASTNQTSMYLCASSFSVYEQYFGPGTRLTVT.

V and J are TRBV6-1 and TRBJ2-2; 7 bases match TRBD1. Germline V gene sequence: CDR1 MNHNS, CDR2 SASEGT. With 5 bases clipped from V and 6 bases from J, the junction kept 9 bases outside the gene matches. The CDR3 sequence is 15 residues long. CDR3 loop: CASSPRAGGSGELFF. The CDR3 DNA reads as TGTGCCAGCAGTCCCCGTGCAGGGGGTTCCGGGGAGCTGTTTTTT.

This clonotype was seen a handful of times. The chain has TRBV19 and TRBJ1-2; unclear D gene. The germline V and J ends were trimmed by 3 bases and 4 bases, with 6 bases remaining between them. CDR3 length equals 12 residues. Germline CDR1 and CDR2: LNHDA and SQIVND (reference sequence). This CDR3 is CASSMEGYGYTF. In nucleotides, the CDR3 is TGTGCCAGTAGTATGGAAGGCTATGGCTACACCTTC.

In this sample, this clonotype turned up many times. This chain joins TRBV28 and TRBJ1-4; TRBD1 is a possible D gene (6 bases). From germline, CDR1 is MDHEN and CDR2 SYDVKM. There are 15 residues in the CDR3. Trimming cost V 4 bases and J 8 bases, with 17 bases left between them. CDR3 loop: CASSSPGGGEEKLFF. The CDR3, as DNA: TGTGCCAGCAGTTCCCCCGGGGGGGGCGAGGAAAAACTGTTTTTT.

The J gene is TRBJ2-1, the V gene TRBV24-1, with no clear D. CDR3 length: 13 residues. Trimming took 2 bases from V and 7 from J, leaving 8 bases between them. Germline values: CDR1 KGHDR, CDR2 SFDVKD. CDR3 nucleotides: TGTGCCACCAGTGATTCCCTGGGGAATGAGCAGTTCTTC. It codes for CATSDSLGNEQFF.

The CDR3 loop is CASSLAGADGSPLHF. The CDR3 DNA reads as TGTGCCAGCAGCTTAGCCGGGGCAGATGGTTCACCCCTCCACTTT. V usage is TRBV7-2 and J usage is TRBJ1-6, with D maybe TRBD1 (5 bases). Deletions cut 0 bases from V and 9 bases from J, with 12 bases between. The CDR3 sequence is 15 residues long. Germline CDR1 is SGHTA and CDR2 is FQGNSA. Full variable domain (missing parts from reference TRBV7-2 and TRBJ1-6): GAGVSQSPSNKVTEKGKDVELRCDPISGHTALYWYRQSLGQGLEFLIYFQGNSAPDKSGLPSDRFSAERTGGSVSTLTIQRTQQEDSAVYLCASSLAGADGSPLHFGNGTRLTVT.

The rearrangement links TRBV10-3 to TRBJ1-6; D is ambiguous. The CDR3 is 13 residues long. V was trimmed by 2 bases and J by 9 bases, leaving 8 bases between them. The germline gives CDR1 ENHRY, CDR2 SYGVKD. CDR3 loop: CAISEREGSPLHF. CDR3 coding DNA: TGTGCCATCAGTGAGAGGGAGGGTTCACCCCTCCACTTT.

This clonotype was detected many times. The chain has TRBV7-9 and TRBJ2-1; D gene unclear. CDR1 SEHNR and CDR2 FQNEAQ come from the germline V gene (reference sequence). CDR3 length equals 12 residues. Trimming left V 2 bases short and J 7 bases short, with 6 bases between. CDR3 nucleotides: TGTGCCAGCAGCTTAAGTTTGAATGAGCAGTTCTTC. It encodes CASSLSLNEQFF.

This clonotype was counted at least ten times. V usage is TRBV27 and J usage is TRBJ2-7; D not resolved. Germline CDR1 MNHEY, CDR2 SMNVEV (reference sequence). The CDR3 extends over 14 amino acids. V shed 5 bases and J shed 1 base, with 12 bases lying between them. CDR3 region: CASSKWQTSYEQYF. DNA of the CDR3: TGTGCCAGCAGTAAGTGGCAGACTTCCTACGAGCAGTACTTC.

The V call is TRBV9, the J call TRBJ2-3; 11 positions agree with TRBD2. Germline CDR1 is SGDLS and CDR2 is YYNGEE. This CDR3 has 19 residues. The ends lost 4 bases at V and 0 bases at J; junction bases unmatched: 13. The CDR3 nucleotides are TGTGCCAGCAGCTCCAGGGTAGCGGGGGGGCCAGTTAGCACAGATACGCAGTATTTT. Residues: CASSSRVAGGPVSTDTQYF.

This clonotype was observed many times. This chain joins TRBV6-1 and TRBJ2-7; no clear D gene. V was clipped by 2 bases and J by 4 bases, with 12 bases between them. The CDR3 runs 14 residues. The V gene's germline CDR1 is MNHNS and CDR2 SASEGT. The CDR3 sequence: CASSEIDELYEQYF. DNA of the CDR3: TGTGCCAGCAGTGAAATAGACGAGCTGTACGAGCAGTACTTC.

This clonotype has just a few counts. This may be a read error, as it is one base from a much larger clone. This chain uses TRBV2 with TRBJ1-2; no reliable D call. The CDR3 extends over 14 amino acids. CDR1 is SNHLY and CDR2 is FYNNEI in the germline V gene. V was cut by 6 bases and J by 8 bases, with 19 bases left in between. This CDR3 is CASSDPRSSGGYTF. DNA for the CDR3: TGTGCCAGCAGCGACCCCCGCAGTTCTGGCGGCTACACCTTC. Filled out from reference TRBV2 and TRBJ1-2, the complete variable domain reads EPEVTQTPSHQVTQMGQEVILRCVPISNHLYFYWYRQILGQKVEFLVSFYNNEISEKSEIFDDQFSVERPDGSNFTLKIRSTKLEDSAMYFCASSDPRSSGGYTFGSGTRLTVV.

This clonotype occurred many times. The chain carries TRBV10-1 and TRBJ2-3; TRBD2 agrees at 7 bases. The V segment lost 6 bases and the J segment 0 bases; nucleotides outside the gene matches: 15. CDR3 size: 18 residues. Germline CDR1 reads WNHNN; CDR2 reads SYGVQD (reference sequence). The CDR3 is CASRERRLAETSTDTQYF. The DNA of the CDR3 is TGCGCCAGCAGAGAAAGGAGGCTAGCGGAGACTAGCACAGATACGCAGTATTTT.

This clonotype was found many times. This chain connects TRBV5-1 to TRBJ2-1; 7 bases line up with TRBD2. CDR1 is SGHRS and CDR2 is YFSETQ in the germline V gene. With V trimmed by 4 bases and J by 0 bases, 4 bases remained unmatched. This CDR3 is built from 15 residues. As DNA, the CDR3 is TGCGCCAGCAGCGCGGCGGGAGACTCCTACAATGAGCAGTTCTTC. Translation: CASSAAGDSYNEQFF.

This clonotype was detected many times. The chain joins TRBV20-1 to TRBJ1-4; 7 positions agree with TRBD1. The ends lost 0 bases at V and 3 bases at J; junction bases unmatched: 13. The CDR3 is made up of 18 amino acids. CDR1 is DFQATT, CDR2 SNEGSKA, per germline (reference sequence). CDR3 sequence reads: CSARDAPLLRGANEKLFF. In nucleotides, the CDR3 is TGCAGTGCTAGAGACGCCCCACTCCTCAGGGGGGCTAATGAAAAACTGTTTTTT.

This clonotype has ten or more counts. The rearrangement links TRBV19 to TRBJ2-3, with TRBD1 identical over 7 bases. The CDR3 consists of 17 residues. V dropped 0 bases and J dropped 1; count of bases not matched to a gene: 7. Germline V gives CDR1 LNHDA, CDR2 SQIVND (reference sequence). The CDR3 is CASSIEESGTGTDTQYF. The CDR3 nucleotides read TGTGCCAGTAGTATAGAAGAATCCGGGACAGGCACAGATACGCAGTATTTT.

This clonotype was detected many times. The CDR3 sequence is CASSPYAGAPEQYF. DNA for the CDR3: TGTGCCAGCAGCCCTTACGCCGGGGCTCCCGAGCAGTACTTC. The J gene is TRBJ2-7, the V gene TRBV3-1, with D perhaps being TRBD1 or TRBD2 (5 bases each). Germline V gene lookup returns CDR1 LGHDT and CDR2 YNNKEL (reference sequence). CDR3 length: 14 amino acids. The germline V and J ends were trimmed by 4 bases and 6 bases, with 16 bases remaining between them.

There are a few counts of this clonotype. The chain combines TRBV6-2 or TRBV6-3 with TRBJ2-7; 7 nucleotides align to TRBD1. The ends lost 6 bases at V and 4 bases at J; junction bases unmatched: 9. CDR1 is MNHEY, CDR2 SVGEGT, per germline. This CDR3 region has 14 residues. The CDR3 is CASSRRTGQYEQYF. CDR3 bases: TGTGCCAGCAGCCGACGGACAGGACAGTACGAGCAGTACTTC.

The chain combines TRBV6-9 with TRBJ2-5; possibly TRBD1 for D (6 bases). Per the germline V gene, CDR1 is MNHGY and CDR2 is SVAAGI. V was shortened by 4 bases and J by 3 bases, with 21 bases between the two germline ends. This CDR3 comprises 17 residues. The CDR3 DNA sequence: TGTGCCAGCAGTTCATCTAAGACATGGACAGACAAAGAGACCCAGTACTTC. This codes for CASSSSKTWTDKETQYF.

This clonotype showed up just a few times. The chain combines TRBV29-1 with TRBJ1-2, with 8 bases fitting TRBD1. Per the germline V gene, CDR1 is SQVTM and CDR2 is ANQGSEA. Trimming took 3 bases from V and 4 from J; bases not matched to a gene: 7. This CDR3 is built from 14 residues. Here the CDR3 DNA reads TGCAGCGTTGACCCGACCCAGGGGGCCTATGGCTACACCTTC. Translated: CSVDPTQGAYGYTF.

This clonotype came up many times. V usage is TRBV12-3 or TRBV12-4 and J usage is TRBJ2-7; D gene uncertain. The CDR3 length is 13 residues. Trimming took 7 bases from V and 1 from J, leaving 11 bases between them. The CDR3 DNA is TGTGCCAGCACCCTTGGGCTATCCTACGAGCAGTACTTC. Residues: CASTLGLSYEQYF.

In its sample, this clonotype was seen many times. The chain recombines TRBV6-1 with TRBJ2-7; no definite D call. Trimming shortened V by 3 bases and J by 4 bases, and 1 base separated the two germline ends. CDR3 length: 10 amino acids. Germline V gives CDR1 MNHNS, CDR2 SASEGT. CDR3 coding DNA: TGTGCCAGCAGTGAGTACGAGCAGTACTTC. It encodes CASSEYEQYF.

This clonotype was seen many times. The chain uses TRBV11-2 and TRBJ1-6, with D perhaps matching TRBD1 (5 bases). CDR3 length: 17 amino acids. The ends were cut back, 1 base at V and 8 bases at J, with 18 bases in the middle. Germline loops: CDR1 SGHAT, CDR2 FQNNGV. The CDR3 here is CASSLAIRVGPDSPLHF. CDR3 coding DNA: TGTGCCAGCAGCTTAGCGATAAGGGTGGGGCCCGATTCACCCCTCCACTTT.

The sample holds many counts of this clonotype. CDR3 sequence (DNA): TGCAGTGCTAGAGAGAGTTGGTCCTACAATGAGCAGTTCTTC. It codes for CSARESWSYNEQFF. This chain links TRBV20-1 with TRBJ2-1; no definite D call. Germline loops: CDR1 DFQATT, CDR2 SNEGSKA (reference sequence). The CDR3 runs 14 residues. Deletions cut 0 bases from V and 1 base from J, with 7 bases between.

This clonotype occurred many times. The chain couples TRBV5-6 to TRBJ2-1; 7 bases agree with TRBD2. This CDR3 has 13 amino acids. J was trimmed by 10 bases and V by 1 base; bases with no gene match: 5. Germline V gene data show CDR1 as SGHDT and CDR2 as YYEEEE. The CDR3 loop is CASSLWSGREQFF. The DNA for the CDR3 is TGTGCCAGCAGCTTGTGGTCCGGGAGGGAGCAGTTCTTC. The full variable domain, rest sourced from reference TRBV5-6 and TRBJ2-1, is DAGVTQSPTHLIKTRGQQVTLRCSPKSGHDTVSWYQQALGQGPQFIFQYYEEEERQRGNFPDRFSGHQFPNYSSELNVNALLLGDSALYLCASSLWSGREQFFGPGTRLTVL.

The chain links TRBV15 to TRBJ1-5; weak D call: TRBD1 (5 bases). Germline CDR1 and CDR2: LNHNV and YYDKDF (reference sequence). V was shortened by 3 bases and J by 6 bases, with 15 bases between the two germline ends. This CDR3 contains 15 residues. CDR3 sequence: CATSRDQGFGQPQHF. DNA of the CDR3: TGTGCCACCAGCAGGGACCAGGGTTTCGGTCAGCCCCAGCATTTT. Combining the CDR3 with reference TRBV15 and TRBJ1-5 gives the whole variable domain DAMVIQNPRYQVTQFGKPVTLSCSQTLNHNVMYWYQQKSSQAPKLLFHYYDKDFNNEADTPDNFQSRRPNTSFCFLDIRSPGLGDTAMYLCATSRDQGFGQPQHFGDGTRLSIL.

The chain has TRBV19 and TRBJ2-2; possible D gene TRBD1, 5 bases. Germline-derived CDR1 and CDR2 are LNHDA and SQIVND (reference sequence). There are 16 residues in the CDR3. V was trimmed by 5 bases and J by 1 base, leaving 14 bases between them. DNA for the CDR3: TGTGCCAGTAGTGAGAGAGTGGGGCGGAACACCGGGGAGCTGTTTTTT. Translated, it gives CASSERVGRNTGELFF. Full variable domain (remainder filled in from reference TRBV19 and TRBJ2-2): DGGITQSPKYLFRKEGQNVTLSCEQNLNHDAMYWYRQDPGQGLRLIYYSQIVNDFQKGDIAEGYSVSREKKESFPLTVTSAQKNPTAFYLCASSERVGRNTGELFFGEGSRLTVL.

This clonotype was seen at least ten times. V gene TRBV3-1 combines with J gene TRBJ2-3; D remains ambiguous. CDR1 and CDR2 (germline): LGHDT, YNNKEL (reference sequence). V lost 0 bases, J lost 2 bases, and 6 bases lay in between. CDR3 length: 14 residues. In nucleotides, the CDR3 is TGTGCCAGCAGCCAAGAGGGGTCCACAGATACGCAGTATTTT. As protein: CASSQEGSTDTQYF.

This clonotype was observed at least ten times. CDR3 loop: CASGPQGGGTDTQYF. The CDR3 bases are TGTGCCAGCGGCCCCCAAGGGGGCGGTACAGATACGCAGTATTTT. The gene calls are TRBV9 and TRBJ2-3; the match to TRBD1 covers 7 bases. Germline CDR1 SGDLS, CDR2 YYNGEE. The CDR3 runs 15 residues. V lost 7 bases to trimming and J lost 3 bases; unmatched junction nucleotides: 11.

This clonotype was observed at least ten times. The V gene is TRBV4-3, the J gene TRBJ2-5; 9 nucleotides agree with TRBD2. Germline assignment: CDR1 LGHNA and CDR2 YSLEER. Trimming removed 1 base from V and 2 bases from J; junction bases left unmatched: 8. The CDR3 is made up of 17 amino acids. The CDR3 coding sequence is TGCGCCAGCAGCCAAGCCCAAACTAGCGGGCCTCAAGAGACCCAGTACTTC. Translation: CASSQAQTSGPQETQYF.